The next 13 T cell receptor beta chains were all read from a single sample in a study of identical twins. TCRdb reanalysed the 5' RACE reads using MiXCR and keeps one entry per CDR3 protein. The sample includes 1.5 million or so distinct CDR3 sequences, less than 35% seen only once; the top ten take over 0.25%. Material: cord blood. These TCRs come from a newborn girl in good health.

This chain connects TRBV29-1 to TRBJ2-3, with D possibly called TRBD1 or TRBD2 (5 bases each). The germline V gene encodes CDR1 SQVTM and CDR2 ANQGSEA. The CDR3 has 14 amino acids. The CDR3 here is CTLSRGSTTDTQYF. The CDR3 DNA follows: TGCACCCTAAGCCGGGGCAGCACCACAGATACGCAGTATTTT.

A note on this clonotype: One end of the junction varies from germline; a read error may be responsible. The chain links TRBV29-1 to TRBJ2-1, with D hard to call. The better agreement between TRBJ2-7 and the DNA end casts doubt on the J call. Germline lookup yields CDR1 SQVTM and CDR2 ANQGSEA. The CDR3 totals 14 residues. In nucleotides, the CDR3 is TGCAGCGGTGAATCTAAGAAACGGTACAATGAGCAGTACTTC. It is translated as CSGESKKRYNEQYF.

The chain employs TRBV20-1 and TRBJ2-3; 8 bases are shared with TRBD2. CDR1 is DFQATT and CDR2 is SNEGSKA in the germline V gene (reference sequence). J was trimmed by 11 bases and V by 2 bases; bases with no gene match: 12. The CDR3 is 14 residues long. CDR3 region: CSARRASGYSEQYF. For the CDR3, the DNA is TGCAGTGCTAGACGAGCTAGCGGGTACAGTGAGCAGTATTTT.

This sequence joins TRBV4-1 and TRBJ1-5; 8 positions agree with TRBD1. The CDR3 covers 16 residues. Trimming took 4 bases from V and 10 from J; bases not matched to a gene: 15. Looked up from germline, CDR1 is MGHRA and CDR2 is YSYEKL. Here the CDR3 reads CASSPTGVPLVDPQHF. In DNA form, the CDR3 reads TGCGCCAGCAGCCCGACAGGGGTCCCTTTAGTAGATCCCCAGCATTTT.

About this clonotype itself: Since a far larger clone is one base different, this is likely a read error. The rearrangement links TRBV12-3 or TRBV12-4 to TRBJ2-4, with 7 bases that match TRBD1. The DNA end is more similar to TRBJ2-5, so the J call may be wrong. CDR3 length equals 12 residues. CDR3 sequence reads: CASSLRGQTQYF. The CDR3 bases are TGTGCCAGCAGTTTAAGGGGGCAGACCCAGTACTTC.

This CDR3 is CASSFGQTTSYGYTF. The CDR3 nucleotides read TGCGCCAGCAGCTTCGGACAGACGACTTCCTATGGCTACACCTTC. The chain recombines TRBV5-1 with TRBJ1-2, with D perhaps TRBD1 (6 bases). This CDR3 spans 15 amino acids. The V end was cut by 2 bases, the J end by 4 bases, with 15 bases between. Germline lookup yields CDR1 SGHRS and CDR2 YFSETQ.

As regards this clonotype: The junction departs from germline at one end; a sequencing error may be responsible. The rearrangement links TRBV12-3 or TRBV12-4 to TRBJ2-5, with a weak D call TRBD2 (5 bases). CDR3 size: 15 residues. CDR3: CVSSSGSLFEETQYF. The CDR3 nucleotides read TGTGTCAGCAGCAGCGGATCCCTCTTTGAGGAGACCCAGTACTTC.

Regarding this clonotype: Relative to the germline gene, one junction end is altered; a read error may explain this. J is TRBJ1-2 and V is TRBV2, with D perhaps matching TRBD1 (6 bases). The CDR3 runs to 16 residues. From germline, CDR1 is SNHLY and CDR2 FYNNEI. CDR3 DNA sequence: TGTGCCAGCAGTGTTACAGGGCCGGTTAGTGGCTATGGCTGCACCTTC. Translation: CASSVTGPVSGYGCTF.

This clonotype was seen a single time. The chain is built from TRBV12-3 or TRBV12-4 and TRBJ1-2, with a weak D call TRBD1 (5 bases). The germline V and J ends were trimmed by 3 bases and 7 bases, with 9 bases remaining between them. This CDR3 comprises 12 residues. The CDR3 loop reads CASSFRQFGYTF. Written as DNA, the CDR3 is TGTGCCAGCAGTTTTAGACAGTTTGGCTACACCTTC.

This clonotype appeared many times. The chain joins TRBV12-3 or TRBV12-4 to TRBJ1-4, with D perhaps TRBD1 (5 bases). The CDR3 consists of 15 residues. The V end was cut by 1 base, the J end by 0 bases, with 6 bases between. The CDR3 spells CASSLGGATNEKLFF. Written as DNA, the CDR3 is TGTGCCAGCAGTTTAGGGGGGGCAACTAATGAAAAACTGTTTTTT.

The chain employs TRBV14 and TRBJ1-4; 12 nucleotides agree with TRBD1. The germline V gene has CDR1 SGHDN and CDR2 FVKESK. The CDR3 length is 19 residues. V lost 1 base, J lost 5 bases, and 11 bases stayed unmatched. The DNA for the CDR3 is TGTGCCAGCAGCCAAGTAGGGGGACAGGGGGCGTTGAGGAATGAAAAACTGTTTTTT. This encodes CASSQVGGQGALRNEKLFF.

This clonotype was found once. The V gene is TRBV25-1, the J gene TRBJ2-1; D tentatively fits TRBD1 or TRBD2 (6 bases each). The V and J ends lost 3 bases and 1 base respectively, with 13 bases between them. Per the germline V gene, CDR1 is MGHDK and CDR2 is SYGVNS. The CDR3 is 16 residues long. The DNA of the CDR3 is TGTGCCAGCAGTGAGACAGGTGCGGGATCCTACAATGAGCAGTTCTTC. Translated: CASSETGAGSYNEQFF.

The chain employs TRBV7-9 and TRBJ2-3, with a weak D call TRBD1 (5 bases). CDR1 and CDR2 (germline): SEHNR, FQNEAQ (reference sequence). The CDR3 length is 15 residues. V gave up 4 bases and J gave up 0 bases, with 11 bases separating them. In DNA, the CDR3 is TGTGCCAGCAGCTCAGGGATTACTAGCACAGATACGCAGTATTTT. Its translation: CASSSGITSTDTQYF.